The 6 T cell receptor beta chains reported below all come from one sample, sequenced in a study of cytomegalovirus exposure and HLA in healthy donors. PCR primers comprised 60 Vbeta and 13 Jbeta primers. The repertoire was sequenced with immunoSEQ multiplex PCR; TCRdb's copy has only in-frame clones and lacks some. The sample records tens of thousands of clones, 60% to 80% being singletons. Material for sequencing was PBMCs. Receptors originate from a woman aged 40 to 49 in good health and CMV-seropositive.

This clone was found a few times. The chain employs TRBV4-1 and TRBJ2-1; TRBD1 matches 7 bases. This CDR3 comprises 16 residues. With 3 bases clipped from V and 0 bases from J, the junction kept 5 bases outside the gene matches. Germline V gene sequence: CDR1 MGHRA, CDR2 YSYEKL. The CDR3 is CASSHQQGSSYNEQFF. DNA of the CDR3: TGCGCCAGCAGCCACCAACAGGGGAGCTCCTACAATGAGCAGTTCTTC.

The CDR3 reads CASSGTGSGANVLTF. CDR3 sequence (DNA): TGTGCCAGCAGCGGTACGGGCTCTGGGGCCAACGTCCTGACTTTC. J is TRBJ2-6 and V is TRBV9; D uncertain. V lost 3 bases to trimming and J lost 0 bases, with 7 bases between them. This CDR3 has 15 amino acids. Germline V gene data show CDR1 as SGDLS and CDR2 as YYNGEE.

The genes are TRBV12-5 and TRBJ2-5; TRBD1 agrees at 7 bases. Germline trimming cut 5 bases from V and 3 bases from J; bases unmatched to any gene: 12. CDR3 length: 16 amino acids. Per the germline V gene, CDR1 is LGHNT and CDR2 is FRNRAP. The CDR3 spells CASGPPLQGLEETQYF. The CDR3 DNA sequence: TGTGCTAGTGGTCCCCCGCTACAGGGGCTTGAAGAGACCCAGTACTTC.

The chain links TRBV4-1 to TRBJ1-3, with D unresolved. The CDR3 consists of 15 residues. From germline, CDR1 is MGHRA and CDR2 YSYEKL. V was cut by 4 bases and J by 0 bases, with 10 bases left in between. The CDR3 reads CASSRATNSGNTIYF. CDR3 in DNA: TGCGCCAGCAGCCGAGCCACCAACTCTGGAAACACCATATATTTT.

CDR3 protein: CASNREQGVYEQYF. In nucleotides, the CDR3 is TGTGCCAGCAACCGGGAACAGGGTGTCTACGAGCAGTACTTC. This chain connects TRBV2 to TRBJ2-7, with D possibly being TRBD1 (6 bases). Trimming took 7 bases from V and 3 from J, leaving 16 bases between them. The CDR3 has 14 amino acids. Germline V gene sequence: CDR1 SNHLY, CDR2 FYNNEI.

The chain links TRBV4-1 to TRBJ2-3, with 8 bases fitting TRBD1. The V gene end was trimmed by 2 bases and the J gene end by 3 bases; junction bases not matched to a gene: 7. This CDR3 has 16 residues. CDR1 and CDR2 (germline): MGHRA, YSYEKL. CDR3 sequence: CASSQRTGLMTDTQYF. The CDR3 DNA reads as TGCGCCAGCAGCCAACGGACAGGGCTTATGACAGATACGCAGTATTTT.